This paragraph reports one T cell receptor beta chain. This record belongs to a study of blood T cell repertoires in COVID-19. Looking at the study overall: The samples span acute and convalescent COVID-19 from the United States, Italy and Spain. Sample material is recorded as cDNA or gDNA derived from T cells, B-cell-depleted T cells, or PBMCs.

As processed by the authors: Estimated nucleated cell counts came from reference gene primer amplification. Libraries were prepared by immunoSEQ multiplex PCR; TCRdb keeps only in-frame clonotypes and omits some of them. V and J calls plus clone size are reproduced from that table; the DNA served to infer D and trimming. The sample records 130,000 or so clones, roughly 86% being singletons. Seattle researchers signed up patients amid active infection and tracked them longitudinally. The V end was cut by 0 bases, the J end by 9 bases, with 15 bases between. Germline CDR1 GTSNPN, CDR2 SVGIG (reference sequence). There are 14 residues in the CDR3.

The chain couples TRBV30 to TRBJ2-1, with D possibly matching TRBD1 (5 bases). The receptor's source is a woman aged 70 to 79 with COVID-19, enrolled during active disease. Sequenced input: peripheral blood. The CDR3 region is CAWSVPAGLGEQFF. The CDR3 nucleotides are TGTGCCTGGAGTGTACCAGCAGGGTTGGGTGAGCAGTTCTTC.